Listed here are 10 T cell receptor beta chains from one sample, sequenced in a study of cytomegalovirus exposure and HLA in healthy donors. The PCR made use of 60 Vbeta and 13 Jbeta primers. The assay was immunoSEQ multiplex PCR, and TCRdb's table has in-frame clones only and misses some. The table lists about 200,000 clones, about 83% of them singletons. The sample comprised PBMCs. The receptors shown here come from a girl aged 10 to 17 in good health and CMV-seronegative.

The rearrangement links TRBV30 to TRBJ2-3; D uncertain. The ends were cut back, 0 bases at V and 7 bases at J, with 14 bases in the middle. CDR1 is GTSNPN and CDR2 is SVGIG in the germline V gene (reference sequence). This CDR3 has 14 amino acids. The CDR3: CAWSVRYPENTQYF. The CDR3, as DNA: TGTGCCTGGAGTGTACGATACCCCGAGAATACGCAGTATTTT.

V and J are TRBV9 and TRBJ2-3; 7 nucleotides line up with TRBD1. The CDR3 extends over 14 amino acids. The ends lost 5 bases at V and 2 bases at J; junction bases unmatched: 5. In germline, CDR1 is SGDLS, CDR2 YYNGEE. For the CDR3, the DNA is TGTGCCAGCAGTGAACAGGGGACCACAGATACGCAGTATTTT. It translates to CASSEQGTTDTQYF.

The CDR3 spells CASSSETSGGTTYNEQFF. CDR3 sequence (DNA): TGTGCCAGCAGCTCGGAAACTAGCGGGGGGACGACCTACAATGAGCAGTTCTTC. The rearrangement joins TRBV5-6 to TRBJ2-1; 12 nucleotides align to TRBD2. The ends lost 3 bases at V and 2 bases at J; junction bases unmatched: 9. The CDR3 is 18 amino acids. Germline V gives CDR1 SGHDT, CDR2 YYEEEE.

This chain connects TRBV7-2 to TRBJ2-3; 8 positions match TRBD2. There are 18 residues in the CDR3. Germline CDR1 and CDR2: SGHTA and FQGNSA. J lost 2 bases, V lost 5 bases, and 15 bases had no gene match. The CDR3 is CASSKPSNASGPTDTQYF. The CDR3 DNA reads TGTGCCAGCAGCAAACCTTCCAACGCTAGCGGGCCCACAGATACGCAGTATTTT. The entire variable domain, with the rest obtained from reference TRBV7-2 and TRBJ2-3, is as follows: GAGVSQSPSNKVTEKGKDVELRCDPISGHTALYWYRQSLGQGLEFLIYFQGNSAPDKSGLPSDRFSAERTGGSVSTLTIQRTQQEDSAVYLCASSKPSNASGPTDTQYFGPGTRLTVL.

The chain combines TRBV7-8 with TRBJ2-2; 8 bases are shared with TRBD1. Unmatched junction bases numbered 3, after V lost 6 bases and J lost 0 bases. There are 15 residues in the CDR3. From germline, CDR1 is SGHVS and CDR2 FQNEAQ. CDR3 loop: CASRGDRTNTGELFF. CDR3 sequence (DNA): TGTGCCAGCAGGGGGGACAGGACGAACACCGGGGAGCTGTTTTTT.

This chain joins TRBV7-2 and TRBJ1-1; TRBD1 aligns across 8 bases. The trim removed 5 bases at V and 5 bases at J, leaving 4 bases unmatched. The CDR3 consists of 13 residues. Germline V lookup: CDR1 SGHTA, CDR2 FQGNSA. CDR3 DNA: TGTGCCAGCAGCACTTGGGACAGGACTGAAGCTTTCTTT. Translated: CASSTWDRTEAFF.

The CDR3 protein is CASSIRVTREGQTKNQPQHF. The CDR3, as DNA: TGTGCCAGTAGTATCCGTGTTACCCGTGAGGGACAGACTAAAAATCAGCCCCAGCATTTT. The gene calls are TRBV19 and TRBJ1-5, with TRBD1 matching 7 bases. CDR1 is LNHDA and CDR2 is SQIVND in the germline V gene (reference sequence). CDR3 length: 20 residues. J lost 4 bases, V lost 3 bases, and 21 bases had no gene match.

This chain connects TRBV6-6 to TRBJ2-1; 14 positions match TRBD2. This CDR3 has 15 amino acids. With V trimmed by 5 bases and J by 5 bases, 2 bases remained unmatched. Germline V gene data show CDR1 as MNHNY and CDR2 as SVGAGI (reference sequence). The CDR3 sequence: CASSRLAGGDNEQFF. In nucleotides, the CDR3 is TGTGCCAGCAGTCGACTAGCGGGAGGGGACAATGAGCAGTTCTTC.

The V gene is TRBV30, the J gene TRBJ1-5; perhaps TRBD1 as D (6 bases). Deletions cut 0 bases from V and 6 bases from J, with 18 bases between. The germline V gene encodes CDR1 GTSNPN and CDR2 SVGIG (reference sequence). The CDR3 covers 16 residues. For the CDR3, the DNA is TGTGCCTGGAGTGTAGGACCTCCAGGGACAATTCAGCCCCAGCATTTT. Its protein is CAWSVGPPGTIQPQHF.

This rearrangement joins TRBV28 to TRBJ2-3; 7 nucleotides line up with TRBD2. The trim removed 8 bases at V and 2 bases at J, leaving 4 bases unmatched. This CDR3 comprises 13 residues. Germline V CDR1 and CDR2: MDHEN, SYDVKM. The CDR3 region has the DNA TGTGCCAGCGGACTAGGCATCACAGATACGCAGTATTTT. This translates into CASGLGITDTQYF.